The 24 T cell receptor beta chains in this list originate from one sample, sequenced in a study of shared clonotypes between healthy human individuals. Sequenced by immunoSEQ multiplex PCR; TCRdb stores in-frame clones only, minus some. The repertoire holds over 850,000 clones, with around 78% as singletons. Sequences were obtained from memory CD4+ T cells from PBMCs. Subset: CD45RA-negative fraction. The source of these receptors is a man aged 18-30 years in good health. Some clones in this sample may be carry-over from other donors' samples.

The genes are TRBV30 and TRBJ2-2; the D is unclear. Trimming pared 4 bases from V and 1 base from J, leaving 13 bases between. This CDR3 comprises 15 residues. Germline V gene data show CDR1 as GTSNPN and CDR2 as SVGIG (reference sequence). The DNA for the CDR3 is TGTGCCTGGAATAGGCTAGTCGGGAACACCGGGGAGCTGTTTTTT. Translating it yields CAWNRLVGNTGELFF.

The chain carries TRBV10-3 and TRBJ1-4, with D unclear. Germline V CDR1 and CDR2: ENHRY, SYGVKD. The V gene lost 10 bases and the J gene lost 6 bases, with 9 bases spanning the gap. The CDR3 sequence is 11 residues long. The CDR3 DNA reads as TGTGCCACCCGGGCAGATGAAAAACTGTTTTTT. It yields the protein CATRADEKLFF.

This chain joins TRBV28 and TRBJ2-7; tentative D call: TRBD1 (5 bases). The CDR3 totals 16 residues. Trimming took off 4 bases at V and 3 bases at J, with 19 bases between the two ends. The germline V gene has CDR1 MDHEN and CDR2 SYDVKM. The CDR3 protein is CASSSHQGYRVYEQYF. The CDR3 DNA follows: TGTGCCAGCAGTTCTCACCAGGGATATAGGGTCTACGAGCAGTACTTC.

This clone was seen a handful of times. The rearrangement uses TRBV6-6 and TRBJ1-1, with D perhaps matching TRBD1 (5 bases). The V gene's germline CDR1 is MNHNY and CDR2 SVGAGI (reference sequence). This CDR3 spans 15 amino acids. Trimming left V 2 bases short and J 3 bases short, with 13 bases between. CDR3 nucleotides: TGTGCCAGCAGTTACCCCTGGGGAGGGGACACTGAAGCTTTCTTT. Translating gives CASSYPWGGDTEAFF.

The V and J genes are TRBV11-1 and TRBJ2-7; D is unresolved. The CDR3 contains 13 residues. In germline, CDR1 is SGHAT, CDR2 FQDESV (reference sequence). The ends were cut back, 4 bases at V and 3 bases at J, with 10 bases in the middle. Written as DNA, the CDR3 is TGTGCCAGCAGCTGGGCAGCGCTCTACGAGCAGTACTTC. Amino acid sequence: CASSWAALYEQYF.

This clone turned up a few times. V gene TRBV7-2 combines with J gene TRBJ2-1; D assignment may be TRBD1 or TRBD2 (5 bases each). The V gene's germline CDR1 is SGHTA and CDR2 FQGNSA. V was clipped by 5 bases and J by 10 bases, with 15 bases between them. This CDR3 has 13 amino acids. CDR3 amino acids: CASSQAVGDEQFF. The DNA of the CDR3 is TGTGCCAGCAGCCAGGCAGTGGGGGACGAGCAGTTCTTC.

The chain recombines TRBV5-1 with TRBJ1-4; D is possibly TRBD1 (5 bases). CDR1 is SGHRS and CDR2 is YFSETQ in the germline V gene. V lost 0 bases and J lost 3, with 12 bases in between. The CDR3 has 16 residues. CDR3 nucleotide sequence: TGCGCCAGCAGCTTGGGCAGGGCGACGGCTAATGAAAAACTGTTTTTT. Amino acids: CASSLGRATANEKLFF. The full variable domain, with the rest looked up from reference TRBV5-1 and TRBJ1-4, is KAGVTQTPRYLIKTRGQQVTLSCSPISGHRSVSWYQQTPGQGLQFLFEYFSETQRNKGNFPGRFSGRQFSNSRSEMNVSTLELGDSALYLCASSLGRATANEKLFFGSGTQLSVL.

In its sample, this clone was seen a few times. The CDR3 reads CASSSGQPRANYGYTF. Written as DNA, the CDR3 is TGTGCCAGCTCCTCGGGACAGCCGAGAGCTAACTATGGCTACACCTTC. The chain has TRBV28 and TRBJ1-2; 7 bases map to TRBD1. This CDR3 region has 16 residues. Germline V lookup: CDR1 MDHEN, CDR2 SYDVKM. V gave up 8 bases and J gave up 0 bases; unmatched junction bases: 12.

V and J are TRBV6-5 and TRBJ1-1; 9 bases map to TRBD1. Germline lookup yields CDR1 MNHEY and CDR2 SVGAGI. Trimming took 8 bases from V and 7 from J; bases not matched to a gene: 11. The CDR3 is 14 amino acids. In DNA form, the CDR3 reads TGTGCCAGCGCCCCGGGACAGGGTAGGGATGAAGCTTTCTTT. This sequence encodes CASAPGQGRDEAFF.

The CDR3 DNA follows: TGTGCCAGCAGCTTAGATGTGGGAGGAGGGGAAAAACTGTTTTTT. This sequence encodes CASSLDVGGGEKLFF. The rearrangement links TRBV11-2 to TRBJ1-4, with no clear D. The CDR3 extends over 15 amino acids. Germline V gene lookup returns CDR1 SGHAT and CDR2 FQNNGV. V lost 0 bases, J lost 8 bases, and 13 bases lay in between.

This rearrangement joins TRBV7-6 to TRBJ1-3, with TRBD1 as a possible D gene (6 bases). The CDR3 runs 15 residues. Deletions cut 2 bases from V and 4 bases from J, with 12 bases between. Germline CDR1 is SGHVS and CDR2 is FNYEAQ. The chain's CDR3 is CASSLTGSGGNTIYF. In nucleotides, the CDR3 is TGTGCCAGCAGCTTAACAGGGAGTGGAGGAAACACCATATATTTT.

In nucleotides, the CDR3 is TGTGCCAGCAGCCCCTTGTGGGGCGGGAGTGATACCGGGGAGCTGTTTTTT. Its translation is CASSPLWGGSDTGELFF. V gene TRBV9 combines with J gene TRBJ2-2, with 7 nucleotides matching TRBD2. The V gene end was trimmed by 4 bases and the J gene end by 5 bases; junction bases not matched to a gene: 14. CDR3 length equals 17 residues. Germline V lookup: CDR1 SGDLS, CDR2 YYNGEE.

The chain couples TRBV28 to TRBJ1-1; the match to TRBD1 covers 7 bases. Germline loops: CDR1 MDHEN, CDR2 SYDVKM. V gave up 3 bases and J gave up 4 bases; unmatched junction bases: 5. The CDR3 runs to 14 residues. The CDR3 is CASSFHRGGTEAFF. DNA of the CDR3: TGTGCCAGCAGTTTTCACAGGGGTGGCACTGAAGCTTTCTTT. The whole variable domain, remainder taken from reference TRBV28 and TRBJ1-1, is DVKVTQSSRYLVKRTGEKVFLECVQDMDHENMFWYRQDPGLGLRLIYFSYDVKMKEKGDIPEGYSVSREKKERFSLILESASTNQTSMYLCASSFHRGGTEAFFGQGTRLTVV.

This clone turned up a few times. The V call is TRBV5-4, the J call TRBJ1-1; TRBD1 matches at 9 bases. This CDR3 is built from 16 residues. CDR1 SGHNT and CDR2 YYREEE come from the germline V gene (reference sequence). Losses at the gene ends were 4 bases for V and 3 bases for J; bases not matched to a gene: 10. The CDR3 DNA reads TGTGCCAGCAGCCAAGGACAGGGGAGGGCGGACACTGAAGCTTTCTTT. Translating gives CASSQGQGRADTEAFF.

V is TRBV5-5 and J is TRBJ1-6, with a tentative D call TRBD1 (5 bases). The CDR3 sequence is 14 residues long. CDR1 and CDR2 from the germline V gene are SGHKS and YYEKEE (reference sequence). The ends were cut back, 3 bases at V and 5 bases at J, with 9 bases in the middle. CDR3 DNA sequence: TGTGCCAGCAGCTCCCAGGGAAATAATTCACCCCTCCACTTT. Protein: CASSSQGNNSPLHF.

Comment on this clone: Other DNA variants within this sample encode the same CDR3. This chain links TRBV7-3 with TRBJ2-5; D may match TRBD1 or TRBD2 (5 bases each). Germline CDR1 SGHTA, CDR2 FQGTGA. The CDR3 loop spans 13 amino acids. V was pared by 1 base and J by 5 bases, with 8 bases between. The CDR3 reads CASSLSRGETQYF. CDR3 sequence (DNA): TGTGCCAGCAGCTTAAGTCGGGGCGAGACCCAGTACTTC.

V and J are TRBV9 and TRBJ2-1; D is perhaps TRBD2 (5 bases). CDR1 SGDLS and CDR2 YYNGEE come from the germline V gene. CDR3 size: 15 residues. V lost 3 bases to trimming and J lost 2 bases, with 12 bases between them. Here the CDR3 reads CASSASDGTYNEQFF. The CDR3 DNA reads as TGTGCCAGCAGCGCAAGCGACGGGACCTACAATGAGCAGTTCTTC.

The chain has TRBV2 and TRBJ2-1; D unclear. CDR3 size: 13 residues. Between the trimmed V and J ends, which lost 6 bases and 5 bases, there was a span of 11 bases. CDR1 is SNHLY, CDR2 FYNNEI, per germline. CDR3 DNA: TGTGCCAGCAGCTGGACGCTAAACAATGAGCAGTTCTTC. As protein: CASSWTLNNEQFF.

Many counts were recorded for this clone. Distinct nucleotide sequences in the sample also encode this CDR3. The rearrangement links TRBV5-1 to TRBJ1-1; D is unresolved. With 5 bases removed from V and 6 bases from J, the gap between germline ends came to 8 bases. The CDR3 consists of 11 residues. Germline CDR1 SGHRS, CDR2 YFSETQ. CDR3 nucleotide sequence: TGCGCCAGCAGGGATTATTCTGAAGCTTTCTTT. It codes for CASRDYSEAFF.

This chain uses TRBV27 with TRBJ1-3; 7 bases fit TRBD1. The V gene's germline CDR1 is MNHEY and CDR2 SMNVEV (reference sequence). The CDR3 consists of 15 residues. V was pared by 9 bases and J by 0 bases, with 8 bases of the junction left unmatched. The CDR3 sequence is CASMRTGHSGNTIYF. In DNA, the CDR3 is TGTGCCAGTATGAGGACAGGACACTCTGGAAACACCATATATTTT.

V and J are TRBV2 and TRBJ2-5; D perhaps matches TRBD1 (6 bases). V lost 8 bases and J 5 bases, leaving 18 bases between the germline ends. Germline V gives CDR1 SNHLY, CDR2 FYNNEI. The CDR3 is made up of 14 amino acids. In DNA form, the CDR3 reads TGTGCCAGCCAGCCGGACAGCCTGGGGGAGACCCAGTACTTC. Amino acid sequence: CASQPDSLGETQYF.

The chain is built from TRBV9 and TRBJ2-7; 9 bases match TRBD2. With 4 bases clipped from V and 1 base from J, the junction kept 9 bases outside the gene matches. The germline V gene encodes CDR1 SGDLS and CDR2 YYNGEE. The CDR3 is 16 residues long. CDR3 bases: TGTGCCAGCAGCAGATTAGCGGGAGCCCTTTCCTACGAGCAGTACTTC. This encodes CASSRLAGALSYEQYF.

The gene calls are TRBV5-4 and TRBJ1-1; weak D call: TRBD1 (5 bases). The germline V gene encodes CDR1 SGHNT and CDR2 YYREEE (reference sequence). The CDR3 length is 14 residues. V shed 4 bases and J shed 1 base, with 11 bases lying between them. The DNA of the CDR3 is TGTGCCAGCAGCGGAAATACAGGGAACACTGAAGCTTTCTTT. Residues: CASSGNTGNTEAFF.

J is TRBJ1-4 and V is TRBV4-2; TRBD1 agrees at 7 bases. V shed 3 bases, J shed 4 bases, and the junction held 11 bases outside the gene matches. CDR1 and CDR2 from the germline V gene are LGHNA and YNFKEQ. The CDR3 extends over 17 amino acids. CDR3 residues: CASSHPRQGNLNEKLFF. The CDR3 nucleotides read TGTGCCAGCAGCCACCCCCGACAGGGCAACCTTAATGAAAAACTGTTTTTT.